The rows below give T cell receptor beta chains drawn from one sample of a study of cytomegalovirus exposure and HLA in healthy donors. Profiled with immunoSEQ multiplex PCR; TCRdb holds only in-frame clones, not every one. This specimen shows about 88,000 clones; the ten leading clones hold just over 5.5%. Material: PBMCs. The receptors shown here come from a girl aged 5-17 years in good health and CMV-seropositive. The CDR3 runs from the conserved cysteine through the conserved F or W. The D gene is left open where the match is weak.

CDR3 DNA,CDR3 protein,J gene,V gene,D gene
TGTGCCAGCAGCTTTAGAGGGGGTTTTCAGCCCCAGCATTTT,CASSFRGGFQPQHF,TRBJ1-5,TRBV5-6,.
TGTGCCGAAGACAGGGCCTATGGCTACACCTTC,CAEDRAYGYTF,TRBJ1-2,TRBV7-9,TRBD1
TGTGCCAGCAGTGACCAGGTGAACACTGAAGCTTTCTTT,CASSDQVNTEAFF,TRBJ1-1,TRBV5-6,.
TGCGCCAGCAGCCCGGATCAGAGGAAGGTTGGAAAACTGTTTTTT,CASSPDQRKVGKLFF,TRBJ1-4,TRBV4-1,.
TGCGCCAGCAGCTGGGAACCACTGGGGGGGAACGAGCAGTACTTC,CASSWEPLGGNEQYF,TRBJ2-7,TRBV5-1,TRBD2
TGTGCCAGTAGTATAGGCGGGTGGGGTACCTACAATGAGCAGTTCTTC,CASSIGGWGTYNEQFF,TRBJ2-1,TRBV19,.
TGTGCCTGGAGTTCCGACAAGACCACCGGGGAGCTGTTTTTT,CAWSSDKTTGELFF,TRBJ2-2,TRBV30,.
TGTGCCAGCTCCATCGGACAGGGGAATGTGCCCCAGCATTTT,CASSIGQGNVPQHF,TRBJ1-5,TRBV6-5,TRBD1
TGTGCCAGCAGCTCCGACAGGGACACTGAAGCTTTCTTT,CASSSDRDTEAFF,TRBJ1-1,TRBV7-3,TRBD1
TGTGCCAGTAGTCCACCCACAGGAGTATCCGACAATGAGCAGTTCTTC,CASSPPTGVSDNEQFF,TRBJ2-1,TRBV19,.
TGTGCCAGCAGTGGGACTAGCGGTCAGTTCTTC,CASSGTSGQFF,TRBJ2-1,TRBV2,TRBD2
TGTGCCAGCAATAACCAGGGGGCGGGTGACACTGAAGCTTTCTTT,CASNNQGAGDTEAFF,TRBJ1-1,TRBV28,TRBD1
TGTGCCAGCAGCTTGGAGGTCTACAATGAGCAGTTCTTC,CASSLEVYNEQFF,TRBJ2-1,TRBV7-2,.
TGTGCCAGCAGCTTAGTGTATGTACTAGCGGGGAGCACAGATACGCAGTATTTT,CASSLVYVLAGSTDTQYF,TRBJ2-3,TRBV7-2,TRBD2
TGTGCCAGCAGCTTGGGACAGGGTATCTATGGCTACACCTTC,CASSLGQGIYGYTF,TRBJ1-2,TRBV5-6,TRBD1
TGTGCCAGCAGCTTCGACGGAGCCTACAATGAGCAGTTCTTC,CASSFDGAYNEQFF,TRBJ2-1,TRBV7-2,.
TGTGCCAGCAGCTCGGGGTTGAGGACAACTAATGAAAAACTGTTTTTT,CASSSGLRTTNEKLFF,TRBJ1-4,TRBV25-1,.
TGTGCCAGCAGCTTGGACAGCCCACGAAGGACTGAAGCTTTCTTT,CASSLDSPRRTEAFF,TRBJ1-1,TRBV7-9,.
TGCGCCAGCAGCCCGGCCAGGGGGCGCATCTCGAACACCGGGGAGCTGTTTTTT,CASSPARGRISNTGELFF,TRBJ2-2,TRBV4-1,TRBD1
TGCGCCAGCAGCCAATCAGGGGGGCCTCCCCAAGAGACCCAGTACTTC,CASSQSGGPPQETQYF,TRBJ2-5,TRBV5-1,.
TGTGCCAGCAGCTTAGTCGGGGAATACAGCACAGATACGCAGTATTTT,CASSLVGEYSTDTQYF,TRBJ2-3,TRBV13,.
TGTGCCAGCAGCTTAATTCGGGGGGAGAGCAAAGGCTACACCTTC,CASSLIRGESKGYTF,TRBJ1-2,TRBV11-2,.
TGTGCCAGTACCCCTAGCGGGGGGGCCCGTTTGGCAGATACGCAGTATTTT,CASTPSGGARLADTQYF,TRBJ2-3,TRBV19,TRBD2
TGTGCCAGCAGTGTACGGGAGAACACTGAAGCTTTCTTT,CASSVRENTEAFF,TRBJ1-1,TRBV2,.
TGCGCCAGCAGCTTGGAGGCCAGGGCTGGAAACACCATATATTTT,CASSLEARAGNTIYF,TRBJ1-3,TRBV5-1,.
TGTGCTACCCTTACGGGGGGAACAGACGGAGCTATTGAAGCTTTCTTT,CATLTGGTDGAIEAFF,TRBJ1-1,TRBV2,.
TGTGCCAGCAGTTACCCCTTAAACACTGAAGCTTTCTTT,CASSYPLNTEAFF,TRBJ1-1,TRBV6-5,.
TGTGCCAGCAGCGATAGACAGGGAGAGCAGTACTTC,CASSDRQGEQYF,TRBJ2-7,TRBV7-3,TRBD1
TGTGCCAGCAGCACCCGGGACAGGGGAGGCGAGCAGTACTTC,CASSTRDRGGEQYF,TRBJ2-7,TRBV11-1,TRBD1
TGCGCCAGCAGCCAGGACAGATTGAACACTGAAGCTTTCTTT,CASSQDRLNTEAFF,TRBJ1-1,TRBV4-1,.
TGTGCCAGTAGTCCGGGACTAGTACGAGAGACCCAGTACTTC,CASSPGLVRETQYF,TRBJ2-5,TRBV19,TRBD2
TGTGCCAGCAGCGTAACAGGGGGCGATTATGGCTACACCTTC,CASSVTGGDYGYTF,TRBJ1-2,TRBV9,TRBD1
TGTGCCAGCAGCCCCGGGGGGGTGAGGAGCTATGGCTACACCTTC,CASSPGGVRSYGYTF,TRBJ1-2,TRBV5-4,.
TGTGCCAGCAGCGGAGGCTCTCTTAACTATGGCTACACCTTC,CASSGGSLNYGYTF,TRBJ1-2,TRBV9,.
TGTGCCAGCAGCACCCGAAGGGAGCTCGGGGAGCTGTTTTTT,CASSTRRELGELFF,TRBJ2-2,TRBV9,.
TGCGCCAGCAGCCCGTCTAGCGGGGCCTACAATGAGCAGTTCTTC,CASSPSSGAYNEQFF,TRBJ2-1,TRBV5-1,TRBD2